The rows below give T cell receptor beta chains drawn from one sample of a study of technical replicates of blood from a few donors. Assay: immunoSEQ multiplex PCR; the TCRdb copy retains only in-frame clones and omits some. The sample lists 70,000 to 85,000 clones, approximately 97% occurring once. The sequenced sample was T cells isolated from PBMCs. Source of these receptors: a human donor in good health. Both conserved end residues are part of each CDR3. Fields, in order: clone size, J gene, V gene, D gene, CDR3 protein, CDR3 DNA. The D gene is left open where the match is weak. Not every row has a clone size; where given, it reads once, few, many or a size class.

>-|TRBJ1-4|TRBV2|TRBD1
CACTYRQGNEKLFF
TGTGCCTGCACTTACCGACAGGGTAATGAAAAACTGTTTTTT
>-|TRBJ1-4|TRBV5-1|-
CASSTLGGNEKLFF
TGCGCCAGCTCTACACTTGGGGGGAATGAAAAACTGTTTTTT
>-|TRBJ2-3|TRBV18|TRBD2
CASSPALAGVGTDTQYF
TGTGCCAGCTCACCAGCACTAGCGGGGGTCGGCACAGATACGCAGTATTTT
>-|TRBJ2-4|TRBV6-5|-
CASSYSSKNIQYF
TGTGCCAGCAGTTACTCCAGTAAAAACATTCAGTACTTC
>-|TRBJ1-2|TRBV4-1|TRBD1
CASRPPGQGGYGYTF
TGCGCCAGCAGACCCCCGGGACAGGGGGGCTATGGCTACACCTTC
>-|TRBJ2-3|TRBV30|-
CAWHTGIWADTQYF
TGTGCCTGGCACACGGGGATTTGGGCAGATACGCAGTATTTT
>-|TRBJ1-2|TRBV28|-
CASSSHGLGRSYGYTF
TGTGCCAGCAGTTCCCACGGCCTGGGCAGATCCTATGGCTACACCTTC
>-|TRBJ2-7|TRBV5-8|TRBD1
CASSRDRSYEQYF
TGTGCCAGCAGCAGGGACAGGAGTTACGAGCAGTACTTC
>few|TRBJ2-5|TRBV11-2|TRBD2
CASTLSAGGETQYF
TGTGCCAGCACTCTCTCAGCGGGAGGAGAGACCCAGTACTTC
>-|TRBJ2-5|TRBV28|-
CASSLAGRGVETQYF
TGTGCCAGCAGTTTGGCAGGTAGGGGCGTAGAGACCCAGTACTTC
>-|TRBJ2-7|TRBV29-1|-
CSDPDRSCYEQYF
TGCAGCGACCCTGACAGGTCTTGTTACGAGCAGTACTTC
>-|TRBJ1-1|TRBV6-1|TRBD1
CASSEGQGNTEAFF
TGTGCCAGCAGTGAGGGACAGGGGAACACTGAAGCTTTCTTT
>-|TRBJ2-7|TRBV5-6|-
CASLDSIGTYEQYF
TGTGCCAGCCTAGACAGTATCGGAACCTACGAGCAGTACTTC
>-|TRBJ2-7|TRBV27|TRBD2
CASRGGGSYDEQYF
TGTGCCAGCAGGGGTGGCGGGAGTTACGACGAGCAGTACTTC
>-|TRBJ2-5|TRBV7-6|TRBD1
CASSYRQGVETQYF
TGTGCCAGCAGCTACCGACAGGGGGTAGAGACCCAGTACTTC
>-|TRBJ2-3|TRBV27|-
CASSTKQGLGGTDTQYF
TGTGCCAGCAGTACAAAACAGGGTCTTGGCGGGACAGATACGCAGTATTTT
>-|TRBJ2-2|TRBV7-3|TRBD1
CASSRGQGYTGELFF
TGTGCCAGCAGCCGGGGACAGGGGTACACCGGGGAGCTGTTTTTT
>-|TRBJ1-1|TRBV12-5|-
CASGLVLGQMNTEAFF
TGTGCTAGTGGTTTGGTACTAGGACAGATGAACACTGAAGCTTTCTTT
>-|TRBJ2-7|TRBV5-4|TRBD2
CASSLARSGGPYEQYF
TGTGCCAGCAGCTTGGCCCGTAGCGGGGGGCCCTACGAGCAGTACTTC
>-|TRBJ1-2|TRBV4-2|-
CASSQDLGRSGYTF
TGTGCCAGCAGCCAAGATCTGGGGAGAAGCGGCTACACCTTC